The clone carrying this TCR beta chain was counted only a few times. Its antigen remains unidentified. The sample is drawn from a study of T-cell memory formation after mild COVID-19. Whole-study findings and limits: The main location of contracting CD4+ clones was CM and EM, and that of contracting CD8+ clones was EMRA. Unconfirmed was the SARS-CoV-2 specificity of second-wave clones that peaked on day 37. Memory sampled before infection contained some responding clones, suggesting cross-reactive memory joined.

Trimming took off 2 bases at V and 2 bases at J, with 7 bases between the two ends. Germline V gene lookup returns CDR1 KGHSH and CDR2 LQKENI. The CDR3 covers 14 residues. TCRdb passed the 5' RACE reads through MiXCR, listing each CDR3 protein once. The table lists about 540,000 distinct CDR3 sequences, around 21% of them singletons. The clonotype comes from an adult woman who had mild COVID-19 (a few samples of this study predate the infection). Cell type and time point are not known. The sequencing sample was made of PBMCs or a T cell subset sorted from them (not recorded which). The V and J genes are TRBV18 and TRBJ2-1, with D tentatively TRBD1 (5 bases). This chain's CDR3 is CASSPSGTYNEQFF. CDR3 coding DNA: TGTGCCAGCTCACCATCAGGGACCTACAATGAGCAGTTCTTC.